This TCR beta chain was captured in a study of T cell therapy after organ transplantation. V dropped 6 bases and J dropped 1 base, with 15 bases sitting between them. The germline gives CDR1 LGHNA, CDR2 YSLEER. CDR3 size: 15 residues. Clones were read by immunoSEQ multiplex PCR, and TCRdb kept only the in-frame ones, dropping some. The data contain about 19,000 clones, about four fifths of them singletons. Time point in this sample: 4-8 weeks after completion of therapy. With regard to this clone: Its antigen is not known.

The origin of this receptor is a human patient who had received a solid organ transplant and had CMV disease. Some T cells here may be from the graft donor. The V gene is TRBV4-3, the J gene TRBJ1-1; D is undetermined. The source material was CD8+ T cells from blood, sampled after autologous CMV-specific T cell therapy. The CDR3 region has the DNA TGCGCCAGCAGTCTGGACGGTCAAGAGAACACTGAAGCTTTCTTT. This encodes CASSLDGQENTEAFF.